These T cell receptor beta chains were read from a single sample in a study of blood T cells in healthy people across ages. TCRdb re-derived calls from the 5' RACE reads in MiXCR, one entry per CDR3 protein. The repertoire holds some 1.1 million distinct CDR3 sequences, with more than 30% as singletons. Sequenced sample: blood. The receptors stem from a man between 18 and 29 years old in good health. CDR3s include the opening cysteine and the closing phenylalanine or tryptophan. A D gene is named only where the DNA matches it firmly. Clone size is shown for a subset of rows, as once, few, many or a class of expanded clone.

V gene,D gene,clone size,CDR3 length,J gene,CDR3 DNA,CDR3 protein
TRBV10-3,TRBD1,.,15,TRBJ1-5,TGTGCCATCAGCTCGGGGACAGGGGGAGATCAGCCCCAGCATTTT,CAISSGTGGDQPQHF
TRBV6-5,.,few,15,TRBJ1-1,TGTGCCAGCAGTTACGTCTGGGGATTAGGCACTGAAGCTTTCTTT,CASSYVWGLGTEAFF
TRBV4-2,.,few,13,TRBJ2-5,TGTGCCAGCAGCCAGTTACAGGGAGAGACCCAGTACTTC,CASSQLQGETQYF
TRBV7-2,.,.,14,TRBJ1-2,TGTGCCAGCATCTTATCAGGCAGTAACTATGGCTACACCTTC,CASILSGSNYGYTF
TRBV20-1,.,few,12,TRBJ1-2,TGCAGTGCAACCCTTACAAGCTATGGCTACACCTTC,CSATLTSYGYTF
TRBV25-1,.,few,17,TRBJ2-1,TGTGCCAGCAGTGAATCTAGAGTGGGTCCTTTAGGCAATGAGCAGTTCTTC,CASSESRVGPLGNEQFF
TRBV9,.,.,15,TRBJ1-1,TGTGCCAGCAGCCTTGCACCGGCCCAGAACACTGAAGCTTTCTTT,CASSLAPAQNTEAFF
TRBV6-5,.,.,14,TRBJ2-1,TGTGCCAGCAGTGACTCGAGGCGTGGGGGTCAGCAGTTCTTC,CASSDSRRGGQQFF
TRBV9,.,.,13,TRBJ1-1,TGTGCCAGCAGCGTAGCGGCAGGGGACGAAGCTTTCTTT,CASSVAAGDEAFF
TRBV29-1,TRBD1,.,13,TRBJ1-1,TGCAGCACCACTGACAGGGGGTGGACTGAAGCTTTCTTT,CSTTDRGWTEAFF